This T cell receptor (beta chain) stems from a study of shared clonotypes between healthy human individuals. Study-wide points: Clonotypes that were shared across a few donors made up 4.5% to 5% of naive CD4 clonotypes.

The CDR3 has 13 residues. Germline CDR1 is KGHSH and CDR2 is LQKENI. Deletions cut 6 bases from V and 2 bases from J, with 10 bases between. The data were produced by immunoSEQ multiplex PCR, yet TCRdb's version contains in-frame clones alone and is incomplete. The table lists fewer than 2.5 million clones, roughly 93% of them singletons. Donors were Caucasian adults residing in Nashville, Tennessee, USA. A word on this clone: The antigen is not known. This CDR3 is also generated by other DNA sequences in the sample.

The chain links TRBV18 to TRBJ2-5; D is perhaps TRBD1 or TRBD2 (5 bases each). The TCR was taken from a man aged 18 to 29 in good health. Some clones in this sample may be carry-over from other donors' samples. Sample: naive CD4+ T cells from PBMCs. Indicated subset: CD45RA+ positively selected. CDR3 DNA: TGTGCCAGCTCCGGGACGGCACAAGAGACCCAGTACTTC. It translates to CASSGTAQETQYF.